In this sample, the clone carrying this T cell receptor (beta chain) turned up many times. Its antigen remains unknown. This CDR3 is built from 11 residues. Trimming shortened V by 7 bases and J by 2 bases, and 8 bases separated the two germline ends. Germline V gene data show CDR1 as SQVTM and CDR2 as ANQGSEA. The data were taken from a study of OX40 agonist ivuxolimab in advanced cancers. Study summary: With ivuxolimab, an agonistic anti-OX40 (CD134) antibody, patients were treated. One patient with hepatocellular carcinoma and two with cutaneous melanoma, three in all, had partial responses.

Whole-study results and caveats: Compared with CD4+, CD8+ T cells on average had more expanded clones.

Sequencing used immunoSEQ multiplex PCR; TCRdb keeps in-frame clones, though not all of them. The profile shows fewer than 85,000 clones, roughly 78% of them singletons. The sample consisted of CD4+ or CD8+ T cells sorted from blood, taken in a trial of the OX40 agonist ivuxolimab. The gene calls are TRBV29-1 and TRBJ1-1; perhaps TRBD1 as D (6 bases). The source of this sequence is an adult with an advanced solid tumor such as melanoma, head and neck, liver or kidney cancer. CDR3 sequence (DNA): TGCAGCGACAGGGCAAACACTGAAGCTTTCTTT. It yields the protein CSDRANTEAFF.